This T cell receptor (beta chain) was profiled in a study of OX40 agonist ivuxolimab in advanced cancers. Describing the broader study: The costimulatory receptor OX40 (CD134) was targeted by ivuxolimab, a fully human IgG2 agonistic monoclonal antibody. Intravenous ivuxolimab was administered to patients every 2 weeks at six dose levels: 0.01, 0.1, 0.3, 1.5, 3 and 10 mg/kg. Peripheral TCRbeta sequencing was intended to test whether TCR sequence diversity was altered and clonal T-cell expansion was caused by ivuxolimab. Prior anti-PD-1, anti-PD-L1 or anti-CTLA-4 therapy was permitted, and 30% to 50% of dose-escalation patients had received checkpoint inhibitors. In the dose-escalation cohort, roughly 80% of patients were male, and the mean age was approximately 60 years, with a range of roughly 23 to 85. Of the roughly 52 patients in dose escalation, 19 had hepatocellular carcinoma, around 15 had melanoma, 9 had renal cell carcinoma and 9 had head and neck cancer. The paper covers the monotherapy dose-escalation part of the phase I ivuxolimab trial, which included N ≈ 50 patients. Partial responses were achieved by three dose-escalation patients, of whom one had hepatocellular carcinoma and two had cutaneous melanoma. Broader findings and caveats from the paper: Partial responders in the 0.1-3.0 mg/kg groups had among the lowest normalized peripheral clonal expansion, especially among CD8+ T cells. Which antigens the clonally expanded peripheral T cells were specific for was not determined. At doses from 0.1 to 3.0 mg/kg, clonal expansion was seen in both CD4+ and CD8+ blood T cells between baseline and week 6. After ivuxolimab, more expanded clones were found on average in CD8+ T cells than in CD4+ T cells. Low levels of normalized T-cell clonal expansion were also seen in some patients who did not respond.

For sequencing of the TCRbeta CDR3 region, genomic DNA was extracted from the sorted cells. The immunoSEQ Assay was used for sequencing of TCRbeta CDR3 regions. TCRdb's version of the immuneACCESS table is confined to in-frame rearrangements and falls short of the full clone set. An unresolved V gene accounts for under half of the shortfall where checked; the remainder is of unknown origin. The sample data list approximately 99,000 clones, and roughly nine tenths of these were observed just once. The ten largest clonotypes hold 5.5% of the sample. The germline ends are 12 bases apart after V is trimmed by 3 bases and J by 5 bases. The CDR1 and CDR2 encoded by the germline V gene are SGDLS and YYNGEE. The CDR3 starts with the cysteine, ends with the phenylalanine, and has 14 residues. Only the CDR3 DNA stays, 42 bases, in frame from base 1. Turning to this clone: Its specific antigen is unknown. Qualities for individual bases were not recorded, and no much larger clone is one base off.

The trial excluded patients who had a history of autoimmune disease or were on systemic immunosuppression. Peripheral blood for TCR sequencing was drawn from every dose cohort at baseline, at cycle 4 day 1 and at cycle 7 day 1. The samples were taken from a phase I, first-in-human, multicenter, open-label dose-escalation trial of ivuxolimab. The trial enrolled adults with locally advanced or metastatic head and neck squamous cell, hepatocellular, melanoma or renal cell carcinoma. Before TCR sequencing, CD4+ T cells and CD8+ T cells from peripheral blood were sorted into separate populations. The starting material was CD4+ or CD8+ T cells sorted from blood, obtained in a trial of the OX40 agonist ivuxolimab. The clonotype originates from an adult with an advanced solid tumor such as melanoma, head and neck, liver or kidney cancer. The chain is made from TRBV9 and TRBJ1-3, with no confidently assigned D gene. The CDR3 reads CASSAPGKRNTIYF. The sequenced DNA is TGTGCCAGCAGCGCGCCGGGTAAAAGAAACACCATATATTTT.